A single sample gave rise to the 32 T cell receptor beta chains below, sequenced in a study of cytomegalovirus exposure and HLA in healthy donors. Clones were sequenced by immunoSEQ multiplex PCR, and TCRdb holds only the in-frame ones, with some missing. Here the sample spans around 120,000 clones, roughly nine tenths being singletons. Sequenced material: PBMCs. The origin of the receptors is a man aged 18 to 29 in good health and CMV-seropositive.

J is TRBJ1-1 and V is TRBV5-6; D possibly corresponds to TRBD1 (6 bases). Trimming removed 0 bases from V and 0 bases from J, with 18 bases in between. This CDR3 is 18 amino acids long. Germline-derived CDR1 and CDR2 are SGHDT and YYEEEE. The DNA for the CDR3 is TGTGCCAGCAGCTTGGCGGGGGGCTTCAAGGAGATGAACACTGAAGCTTTCTTT. It is translated as CASSLAGGFKEMNTEAFF.

CDR3: CASSLVGTGYTEAFF. The CDR3 coding sequence is TGTGCCAGCAGCTTAGTGGGGACAGGGTACACTGAAGCTTTCTTT. The V and J genes are TRBV7-2 and TRBJ1-1; 9 bases are a match to TRBD1. V was pared by 1 base and J by 3 bases, with 3 bases of the junction left unmatched. The length of the CDR3 is 15 residues. Germline CDR1 and CDR2: SGHTA and FQGNSA.

The rearrangement joins TRBV5-1 to TRBJ2-7; TRBD1 matches at 8 bases. V was pared by 2 bases and J by 7 bases, with 14 bases of the junction left unmatched. In germline, CDR1 is SGHRS, CDR2 YFSETQ. This CDR3 comprises 16 residues. The DNA for the CDR3 is TGCGCCAGCAGCTTACAAACAGGGGGTACCGGTGGGGAGCAGTACTTC. This encodes CASSLQTGGTGGEQYF.

The V gene is TRBV18, the J gene TRBJ2-7; perhaps TRBD1 as D (5 bases). There are 14 residues in the CDR3. CDR1 and CDR2 (germline): KGHSH, LQKENI. V lost 0 bases and J 5 bases, leaving 11 bases between the germline ends. The CDR3 region is CASSPPSGADEQYF. CDR3 coding DNA: TGTGCCAGCTCACCACCGAGTGGGGCGGACGAGCAGTACTTC.

This clone was observed once. This chain links TRBV15 with TRBJ2-1, with TRBD2 matching over 14 bases. There are 15 residues in the CDR3. The germline V gene has CDR1 LNHNV and CDR2 YYDKDF (reference sequence). The V gene end was trimmed by 1 base and the J gene end by 16 bases; junction bases not matched to a gene: 9. CDR3 amino acids: CATSRGRGTSGGFFF. The CDR3 DNA sequence: TGTGCCACCAGCAGAGGACGTGGGACTAGCGGGGGTTTTTTCTTC.

This chain connects TRBV7-2 to TRBJ1-5; 8 nucleotides align to TRBD1. The CDR3 extends over 13 amino acids. Germline V gene data show CDR1 as SGHTA and CDR2 as FQGNSA. V lost 0 bases, J lost 15 bases, and 7 bases stayed unmatched. Here the CDR3 reads CASSLARDRGWHF. The CDR3 coding sequence is TGTGCCAGCAGCTTAGCGCGAGACAGGGGTTGGCATTTT.

The chain uses TRBV19 and TRBJ1-4, with 7 positions matching TRBD1. Unmatched junction bases numbered 5, after V lost 4 bases and J lost 6 bases. The germline gives CDR1 LNHDA, CDR2 SQIVND (reference sequence). The CDR3 runs 14 residues. CDR3 sequence: CASSTGQEYEKLFF. The CDR3 DNA follows: TGTGCCAGTAGTACCGGACAGGAATATGAAAAACTGTTTTTT.

The V call is TRBV5-6, the J call TRBJ1-2; no clear D gene. The CDR3 is 12 residues long. The V gene's germline CDR1 is SGHDT and CDR2 YYEEEE. Trimming stripped 5 bases from V and 1 base from J, with 6 bases between. The CDR3 protein is CASRPGNYGYTF. The CDR3 coding sequence is TGTGCCAGCAGGCCGGGTAACTATGGCTACACCTTC.

V usage is TRBV7-2 and J usage is TRBJ1-5; TRBD1 matches at 8 bases. Trimming removed 5 bases from V and 3 bases from J; junction bases left unmatched: 3. Germline assignment: CDR1 SGHTA and CDR2 FQGNSA. This CDR3 contains 14 residues. CDR3 nucleotides: TGTGCCAGCAGCCGGGACAGGAACAATCAGCCCCAGCATTTT. Its protein is CASSRDRNNQPQHF.

This clone was seen just once. V and J are TRBV30 and TRBJ2-5; 7 nucleotides line up with TRBD1. The CDR3 sequence is 15 residues long. Germline assignment: CDR1 GTSNPN and CDR2 SVGIG (reference sequence). V lost 3 bases and J lost 3; bases outside the gene matches: 10. The CDR3 region is CAWSRYTRGKETQYF. Here the CDR3 DNA reads TGTGCCTGGAGCCGTTACACCAGGGGGAAAGAGACCCAGTACTTC. The whole variable domain, filled in from reference TRBV30 and TRBJ2-5, reads SQTIHQWPATLVQPVGSPLSLECTVEGTSNPNLYWYRQAAGRGLQLLFYSVGIGQISSEVPQNLSASRPQDRQFILSSKKLLLSDSGFYLCAWSRYTRGKETQYFGPGTRLLVL.

This clone was seen only once. V gene TRBV13 combines with J gene TRBJ2-7; D gene ambiguous. Trimming left V 4 bases short and J 2 bases short, with 6 bases between. This CDR3 is 12 amino acids long. CDR1 PRHDT and CDR2 FYEKMQ come from the germline V gene (reference sequence). In nucleotides, the CDR3 is TGTGCCAGCAGCTCAAAGCCCTACGAGCAGTACTTC. Protein sequence: CASSSKPYEQYF.

CDR3 nucleotides: TGTGCCAGCAGCCCCTCCGAGAATTCACCCCTCCACTTT. This gives the protein CASSPSENSPLHF. V usage is TRBV7-9 and J usage is TRBJ1-6; D gene ambiguous. CDR3 length equals 13 residues. The germline V and J ends were trimmed by 5 bases and 7 bases, with 9 bases remaining between them. Germline V CDR1 and CDR2: SEHNR, FQNEAQ (reference sequence).

The V and J genes are TRBV6-1 and TRBJ1-4, with D unclear. The CDR3 runs 16 residues. The germline V and J ends were trimmed by 2 bases and 0 bases, with 10 bases remaining between them. Looked up from germline, CDR1 is MNHNS and CDR2 is SASEGT. The CDR3 DNA is TGTGCCAGCAGTGAAATAGCCTATGCAACTAATGAAAAACTGTTTTTT. Its translation: CASSEIAYATNEKLFF.

J is TRBJ2-1 and V is TRBV2; TRBD2 matches at 10 bases. The CDR3 spans 16 residues. Germline lookup yields CDR1 SNHLY and CDR2 FYNNEI. The trim removed 5 bases at V and 7 bases at J, leaving 11 bases unmatched. CDR3 residues: CASSPVSGGASNEQFF. The CDR3 DNA sequence: TGTGCCAGCAGTCCAGTGAGCGGGGGGGCCTCGAATGAGCAGTTCTTC.

The chain joins TRBV5-1 to TRBJ2-7, with 9 bases identical to TRBD1. Germline CDR1 SGHRS, CDR2 YFSETQ. V shed 2 bases, J shed 5 bases, and the junction held 2 bases outside the gene matches. CDR3 length: 13 residues. The CDR3 is CASSFTGGNEQYF. Written as DNA, the CDR3 is TGCGCCAGCAGCTTCACAGGGGGCAACGAGCAGTACTTC.

This clone was picked up a small number of times. The chain is built from TRBV2 and TRBJ2-1; 8 bases align to TRBD2. Germline V gives CDR1 SNHLY, CDR2 FYNNEI. The CDR3 extends over 15 amino acids. J lost 8 bases, V lost 0 bases, and 6 bases had no gene match. CDR3 residues: CASSEASGGPDEQFF. The CDR3 DNA is TGTGCCAGCAGTGAAGCTTCGGGGGGGCCTGATGAGCAGTTCTTC.

V is TRBV9 and J is TRBJ2-1; D not certain. V was clipped by 4 bases and J by 0 bases, with 11 bases between them. This CDR3 has 15 residues. Germline values: CDR1 SGDLS, CDR2 YYNGEE. The chain's CDR3 is CASSTDASSYNEQFF. As DNA, the CDR3 is TGTGCCAGCAGCACAGACGCGAGCTCCTACAATGAGCAGTTCTTC. The full variable domain, in which reference TRBV9 and TRBJ2-1 provide the parts outside the CDR3, is DSGVTQTPKHLITATGQRVTLRCSPRSGDLSVYWYQQSLDQGLQFLIQYYNGEERAKGNILERFSAQQFPDLHSELNLSSLELGDSALYFCASSTDASSYNEQFFGPGTRLTVL.

The chain uses TRBV18 and TRBJ2-5; a weak D match, TRBD2 (5 bases). V dropped 6 bases and J dropped 2 bases, with 7 bases sitting between them. Germline lookup yields CDR1 KGHSH and CDR2 LQKENI. This CDR3 comprises 12 residues. The CDR3 loop reads CASSPGQETQYF. The CDR3 bases are TGTGCCAGCTCTCCGGGGCAAGAGACCCAGTACTTC.

This clone was counted only a few times. The V call is TRBV10-3, the J call TRBJ2-7, with TRBD1 identical over 11 bases. CDR1 and CDR2 from the germline V gene are ENHRY and SYGVKD. This CDR3 comprises 15 residues. After removal of 2 bases from V and 0 bases from J, the junction contained 0 bases not matched to a gene. CDR3 in DNA: TGTGCCATCAGTGAGGGACAGGGGGCCTCCTACGAGCAGTACTTC. Residues: CAISEGQGASYEQYF.

This clone appeared once. J is TRBJ1-4 and V is TRBV28; 9 bases line up with TRBD1. Germline lookup yields CDR1 MDHEN and CDR2 SYDVKM. This CDR3 spans 14 amino acids. V shed 6 bases and J 6 bases; nucleotides not matched to a gene: 5. CDR3 coding DNA: TGTGCCAGCAGCGTACAGGGGGCCTATGAAAAACTGTTTTTT. Amino acids: CASSVQGAYEKLFF.

This chain connects TRBV4-1 to TRBJ1-5, with D unclear. Trimming stripped 5 bases from V and 0 bases from J, with 14 bases between. Germline V lookup: CDR1 MGHRA, CDR2 YSYEKL. The CDR3 runs 16 residues. CDR3 residues: CASSVKESNSNQPQHF. CDR3 nucleotide sequence: TGCGCCAGCAGCGTCAAAGAGTCTAATAGCAATCAGCCCCAGCATTTT.

The CDR3 spells CASSFGETQYF. The DNA for the CDR3 is TGTGCCAGCAGCTTCGGGGAGACCCAGTACTTC. The gene calls are TRBV13 and TRBJ2-5; D gene uncertain. The germline gives CDR1 PRHDT, CDR2 FYEKMQ (reference sequence). V gave up 3 bases and J gave up 5 bases, with 4 bases separating them. There are 11 residues in the CDR3.

The genes are TRBV14 and TRBJ2-1; 13 nucleotides agree with TRBD2. The CDR3 extends over 17 amino acids. In germline, CDR1 is SGHDN, CDR2 FVKESK. J was trimmed by 2 bases and V by 4 bases; bases with no gene match: 5. The CDR3 protein is CASSRKLAGGPYNEQFF. The CDR3, as DNA: TGTGCCAGCAGCCGAAAACTAGCGGGGGGGCCCTACAATGAGCAGTTCTTC.

The V and J genes are TRBV5-1 and TRBJ2-6; 10 nucleotides align to TRBD1. The CDR3 has 19 amino acids. Germline CDR1 reads SGHRS; CDR2 reads YFSETQ. V lost 0 bases, J lost 0 bases, and 6 bases stayed unmatched. The CDR3 spells CASSLGQGAEISGANVLTF. CDR3 nucleotide sequence: TGCGCCAGCAGCTTGGGACAGGGGGCGGAGATCTCTGGGGCCAACGTCCTGACTTTC.

The chain combines TRBV5-1 with TRBJ1-1; 7 bases align to TRBD1. Per germline, CDR1 SGHRS and CDR2 YFSETQ. The CDR3 consists of 15 residues. V shed 4 bases and J 4 bases; nucleotides not matched to a gene: 10. CDR3 loop: CASSDGVQGITEAFF. The CDR3 DNA follows: TGCGCCAGCAGCGATGGGGTACAGGGGATCACTGAAGCTTTCTTT.

The chain joins TRBV7-9 to TRBJ2-1; D call uncertain. The CDR3 totals 14 residues. Germline V gene lookup returns CDR1 SEHNR and CDR2 FQNEAQ (reference sequence). V was pared by 1 base and J by 0 bases, with 4 bases between. CDR3 bases: TGTGCCAGCAGCTTAGATATCTCCTACAATGAGCAGTTCTTC. Amino acids: CASSLDISYNEQFF.

The chain recombines TRBV28 with TRBJ1-1; a weak D match, TRBD1 (5 bases). V was trimmed by 3 bases and J by 3 bases, leaving 11 bases between them. This CDR3 region has 14 residues. The germline CDR1 and CDR2 sequences are MDHEN and SYDVKM. This CDR3 reads CASSLGGKYTEAFF. Here the CDR3 DNA reads TGTGCCAGCAGTTTGGGGGGAAAGTACACTGAAGCTTTCTTT.

The chain carries TRBV30 and TRBJ2-1, with 11 bases aligning to TRBD2. The CDR3 totals 15 residues. Trimming at V came to 7 bases and at J to 2 bases, leaving 7 bases not matched to a gene. CDR1 and CDR2 from the germline V gene are GTSNPN and SVGIG (reference sequence). The CDR3 loop reads CALDVSGGAYNEQFF. The CDR3 DNA follows: TGTGCCTTGGACGTTAGCGGGGGGGCCTACAATGAGCAGTTCTTC. Full variable domain (missing parts from reference TRBV30 and TRBJ2-1): SQTIHQWPATLVQPVGSPLSLECTVEGTSNPNLYWYRQAAGRGLQLLFYSVGIGQISSEVPQNLSASRPQDRQFILSSKKLLLSDSGFYLCALDVSGGAYNEQFFGPGTRLTVL.

This chain joins TRBV7-6 and TRBJ2-1, with TRBD1 identical over 9 bases. V shed 5 bases, J shed 5 bases, and the junction held 13 bases outside the gene matches. Germline V lookup: CDR1 SGHVS, CDR2 FNYEAQ. The CDR3 has 17 residues. The CDR3 loop reads CASSPPAGTGPHNEQFF. Here the CDR3 DNA reads TGTGCCAGCAGCCCCCCAGCCGGGACAGGGCCCCACAATGAGCAGTTCTTC.

The rearrangement uses TRBV9 and TRBJ2-7; possibly TRBD2 for D (6 bases). Germline V CDR1 and CDR2: SGDLS, YYNGEE. The CDR3 is 15 residues long. V lost 2 bases and J lost 0, with 12 bases in between. CDR3 in amino acids: CASSVGGISSYEQYF. CDR3 nucleotide sequence: TGTGCCAGCAGCGTGGGCGGGATTAGCTCCTACGAGCAGTACTTC.

J is TRBJ2-7 and V is TRBV11-2; 11 bases map to TRBD2. Losses at the gene ends were 4 bases for V and 3 bases for J; bases not matched to a gene: 8. This CDR3 has 16 residues. The germline V gene has CDR1 SGHAT and CDR2 FQNNGV. The CDR3 spells CASSSYLAGGVYEQYF. DNA for the CDR3: TGTGCCAGCAGCTCTTACCTAGCGGGGGGCGTCTACGAGCAGTACTTC.

As DNA, the CDR3 is TGTGCCTGGAGTAGATCTTGGGGGCGTGGGATTATAGCTTTCTTT. Amino acid sequence: CAWSRSWGRGIIAFF. The rearrangement links TRBV30 to TRBJ1-1, with D possibly matching TRBD1 (6 bases). This CDR3 has 15 residues. V gave up 2 bases and J gave up 10 bases, with 23 bases separating them. The germline V gene encodes CDR1 GTSNPN and CDR2 SVGIG (reference sequence).